This T cell receptor beta chain was identified during a study of shared clonotypes between healthy human individuals. About the study: Serving as donors were two women and a few men, whose ages spanned 18 to 49.

CD45RO negativity and positive selection for CCR7 defined naive CD8 cells, a population that excluded terminally differentiated effector memory CD45RA+ cells. Study results and limitations: Between a few donors, naive CD4 clonotypes were shared at a level of approximately 5%. Richness estimates generally favored naive over memory subsets.

Sequencing used immunoSEQ multiplex PCR; TCRdb keeps in-frame clones, though not all of them. The sample includes hundreds of thousands of clones, roughly 95% of them seen just once. With respect to this clone: Its specificity is unknown.

Between the trimmed V and J ends, which lost 6 bases and 2 bases, there was a span of 15 bases. The CDR3 sequence is 15 residues long. CDR1 is LNHDA, CDR2 SQIVND, per germline (reference sequence). The TCR was taken from a woman in her 30s in good health. The V call is TRBV19, the J call TRBJ2-3; D ambiguous. Sequencing was carried out using naive CD8+ T cells sorted from blood. CDR3 sequence reads: CASRDTEYYTDTQYF. In DNA form, the CDR3 reads TGTGCCAGTAGAGACACAGAGTACTACACAGATACGCAGTATTTT.